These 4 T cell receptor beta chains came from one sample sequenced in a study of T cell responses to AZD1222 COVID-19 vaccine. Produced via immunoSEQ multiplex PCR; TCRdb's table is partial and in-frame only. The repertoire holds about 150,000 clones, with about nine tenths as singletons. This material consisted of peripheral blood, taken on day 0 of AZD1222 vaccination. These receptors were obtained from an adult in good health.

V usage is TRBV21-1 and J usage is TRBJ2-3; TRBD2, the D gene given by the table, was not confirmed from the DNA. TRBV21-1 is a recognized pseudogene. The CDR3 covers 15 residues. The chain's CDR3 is CASSKASGVTDTQYF. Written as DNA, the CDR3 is TGTGCCAGCAGCAAGGCTAGCGGGGTGACAGATACGCAGTATTTT.

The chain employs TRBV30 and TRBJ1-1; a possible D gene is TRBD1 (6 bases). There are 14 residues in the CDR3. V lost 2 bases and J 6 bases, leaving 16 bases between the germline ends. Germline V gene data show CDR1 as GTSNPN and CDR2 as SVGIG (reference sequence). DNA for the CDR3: TGTGCCTGGAGTAGAGCTCAGGGGTCTGCTGAAGCTTTCTTT. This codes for CAWSRAQGSAEAFF.

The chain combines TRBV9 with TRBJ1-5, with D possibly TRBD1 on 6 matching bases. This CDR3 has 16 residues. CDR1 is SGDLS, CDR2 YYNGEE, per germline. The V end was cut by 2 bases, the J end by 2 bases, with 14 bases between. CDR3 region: CASSVRGASGNQPQHF. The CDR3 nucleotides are TGTGCCAGCAGCGTTAGGGGGGCATCGGGCAATCAGCCCCAGCATTTT.

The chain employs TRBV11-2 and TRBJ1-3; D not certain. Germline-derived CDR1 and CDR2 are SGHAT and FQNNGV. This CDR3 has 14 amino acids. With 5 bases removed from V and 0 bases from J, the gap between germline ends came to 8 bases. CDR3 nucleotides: TGTGCCAGCAGCCCGGCGATCTCTGGAAACACCATATATTTT. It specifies CASSPAISGNTIYF.